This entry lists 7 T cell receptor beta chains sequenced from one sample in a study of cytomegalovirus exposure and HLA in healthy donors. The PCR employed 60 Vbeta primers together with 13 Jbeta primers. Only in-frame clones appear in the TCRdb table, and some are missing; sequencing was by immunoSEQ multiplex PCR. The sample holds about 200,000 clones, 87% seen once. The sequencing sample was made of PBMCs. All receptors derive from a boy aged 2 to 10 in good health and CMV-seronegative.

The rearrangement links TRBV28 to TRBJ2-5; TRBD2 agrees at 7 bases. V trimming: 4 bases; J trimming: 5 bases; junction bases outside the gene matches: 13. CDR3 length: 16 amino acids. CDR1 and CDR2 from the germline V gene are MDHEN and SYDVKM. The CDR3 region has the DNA TGTGCCAGCAGTTCCTACGGGCGGGGGTATTTGGAGACCCAGTACTTC. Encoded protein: CASSSYGRGYLETQYF.

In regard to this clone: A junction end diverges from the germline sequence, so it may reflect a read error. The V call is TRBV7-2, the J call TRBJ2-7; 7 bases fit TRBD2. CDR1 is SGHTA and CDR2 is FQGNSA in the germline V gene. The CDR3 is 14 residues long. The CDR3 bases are TGTGCCGGCAGCCAACTAGCGATCTCTTACGAGCAGTACTTC. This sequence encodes CAGSQLAISYEQYF.

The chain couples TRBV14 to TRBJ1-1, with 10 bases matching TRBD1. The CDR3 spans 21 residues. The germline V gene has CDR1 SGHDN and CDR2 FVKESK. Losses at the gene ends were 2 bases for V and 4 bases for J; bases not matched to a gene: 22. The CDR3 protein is CASSQRPPRGTGVWIPTEAFF. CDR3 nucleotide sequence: TGTGCCAGCAGCCAACGTCCCCCGAGAGGGACAGGGGTATGGATACCCACTGAAGCTTTCTTT.

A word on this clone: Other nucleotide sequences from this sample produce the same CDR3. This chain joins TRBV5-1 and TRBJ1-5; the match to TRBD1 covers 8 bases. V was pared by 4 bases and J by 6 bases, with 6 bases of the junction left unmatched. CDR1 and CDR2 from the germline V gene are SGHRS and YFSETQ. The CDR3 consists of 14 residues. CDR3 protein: CASSLGQGGQPQHF. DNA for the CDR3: TGCGCCAGCAGCCTCGGACAGGGAGGTCAGCCCCAGCATTTT.

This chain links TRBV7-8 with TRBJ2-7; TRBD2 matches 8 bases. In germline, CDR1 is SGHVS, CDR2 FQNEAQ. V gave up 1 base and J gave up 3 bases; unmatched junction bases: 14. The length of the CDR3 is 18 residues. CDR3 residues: CASSLGARASGWSYEQYF. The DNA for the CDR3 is TGTGCCAGCAGCTTAGGAGCGAGGGCTAGCGGGTGGAGCTACGAGCAGTACTTC.

CDR3 nucleotides: TGTGCCAGCTCCCTGGACAGGGGGTATACCTACGAGCAGTACTTC. Translating it yields CASSLDRGYTYEQYF. The chain links TRBV6-5 to TRBJ2-5; 10 positions agree with TRBD1. The DNA end lines up better with TRBJ2-7; the J call may be wrong. This CDR3 region has 15 residues. Germline CDR1 is MNHEY and CDR2 is SVGAGI.

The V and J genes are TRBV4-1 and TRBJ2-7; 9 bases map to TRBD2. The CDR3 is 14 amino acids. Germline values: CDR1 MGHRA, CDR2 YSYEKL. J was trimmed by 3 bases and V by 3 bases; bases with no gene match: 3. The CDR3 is CASSQTSGHYEQYF. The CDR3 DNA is TGCGCCAGCAGCCAGACTAGCGGACACTACGAGCAGTACTTC.